This TCR beta chain was observed in a study of long-term antiretroviral therapy in people with HIV. Regarding the study as a whole: Someone took the blood between the mid-2000s and the late 2010s, maybe while older ART regimens were in use.

Germline V gene sequence: CDR1 MNHEY, CDR2 SVGAGI. The CDR3 spans 15 residues. Trimming took off 2 bases at V and 5 bases at J, with 16 bases between the two ends. People in the study who had HIV all got their treatment in the United States. Before DNA extraction, about 0.85-10 million cryopreserved PBMC were held in the samples. As to this clone: The antigen remains undetermined.

With survey level as its setting, the immunoSEQ assay was v3.0. For each individual sample, sequencing targeted roughly 40,000-55,000 T-cell genomes. Clones were read by immunoSEQ multiplex PCR, and TCRdb kept only the in-frame ones, dropping some. The repertoire has 6,700 or so clones, about 76% of them found once; the top ten carry about 7.5%. The sample consisted of unsorted PBMCs, taken 0.1 years before starting antiretroviral therapy. The V gene is TRBV6-5, the J gene TRBJ2-7; D possibly corresponds to TRBD1 (6 bases). The receptor comes from a man aged 18 to 30 with HIV. In nucleotides, the CDR3 is TGTGCCAGCAGTTACAGTGCAGGGGATTACAACGAGCAGTACTTC. Protein product: CASSYSAGDYNEQYF.